Listed below are T cell receptor beta chains from one sample, sequenced in a study of HIV-infected patients and healthy controls. TCRdb analysed the 5' RACE reads with MiXCR anew, one entry per CDR3 protein. Of fewer than 15,000 distinct CDR3 sequences listed, roughly a tenth are singletons. The sample was blood. These receptors all come from an adult in good health. CDR3s include the opening cysteine and the closing phenylalanine or tryptophan. The order of the fields is clone size, J gene, V gene, D gene, CDR3 DNA, CDR3 protein. The D gene is left open where the match is weak. Clone sizes are given selectively: once, few, many, or a class where the clone is expanded.

size: many
J: TRBJ2-7
V: TRBV29-1
D: -
DNA: TGCAGCGTGGGTCCAGGACCGTTAGCCTCCTACGAGCAGTACTTC
CDR3: CSVGPGPLASYEQYF

size: medium-sized
J: TRBJ1-1
V: TRBV3-1
D: -
DNA: TGTGCCAGCAGCCAAACGGAGGGGCGTACTGAAGCTTTCTTT
CDR3: CASSQTEGRTEAFF

size: medium-sized
J: TRBJ1-1
V: TRBV28
D: -
DNA: TGTGCCAGCAGTTCCACCTGGGGAGACACTGAAGCTTTCTTT
CDR3: CASSSTWGDTEAFF

size: medium-sized
J: TRBJ1-2
V: TRBV27
D: -
DNA: TGTGCCAGTAGGGGGTCAGCCTATGGCTACACCTTC
CDR3: CASRGSAYGYTF

size: many
J: TRBJ2-1
V: TRBV20-1
D: TRBD2
DNA: TGCAGTGCCGCATTCGCGAGCGGGGGAAACAATGAGCAGTTCTTC
CDR3: CSAAFASGGNNEQFF

size: medium-sized
J: TRBJ2-3
V: TRBV20-1
D: -
DNA: TGCAGTGCTAGAGAAAGAGCCCACTACGCAGATACGCAGTATTTT
CDR3: CSARERAHYADTQYF

size: medium-sized
J: TRBJ2-6
V: TRBV27
D: -
DNA: TGTGCCAGCAGTTGGACAGTAAGCTCTGGGGCCAACGTCCTGACTTTC
CDR3: CASSWTVSSGANVLTF

size: many
J: TRBJ1-1
V: TRBV6-5
D: -
DNA: TGTGCCAGCAGTCGTATGGCGGGATCAGGGAACACTGAAGCTTTCTTT
CDR3: CASSRMAGSGNTEAFF

size: many
J: TRBJ2-7
V: TRBV28
D: -
DNA: TGTGCCAGCAGTCCCCTCGGACAAGAGCAGTACTTC
CDR3: CASSPLGQEQYF

size: many
J: TRBJ2-1
V: TRBV12-3/TRBV12-4
D: -
DNA: TGTGCCAGCAGTCATGGGAATGAGCAGTTCTTC
CDR3: CASSHGNEQFF

size: -
J: TRBJ1-6
V: TRBV18
D: -
DNA: TGTGCCAGCTCACCACGGGACAAAGGTGGGTCCCTCCACTTT
CDR3: CASSPRDKGGSLHF

size: few
J: TRBJ2-5
V: TRBV15
D: -
DNA: TGTGCCACCAGCAGAGTAACGGAGGAGACCCAGTACTTC
CDR3: CATSRVTEETQYF